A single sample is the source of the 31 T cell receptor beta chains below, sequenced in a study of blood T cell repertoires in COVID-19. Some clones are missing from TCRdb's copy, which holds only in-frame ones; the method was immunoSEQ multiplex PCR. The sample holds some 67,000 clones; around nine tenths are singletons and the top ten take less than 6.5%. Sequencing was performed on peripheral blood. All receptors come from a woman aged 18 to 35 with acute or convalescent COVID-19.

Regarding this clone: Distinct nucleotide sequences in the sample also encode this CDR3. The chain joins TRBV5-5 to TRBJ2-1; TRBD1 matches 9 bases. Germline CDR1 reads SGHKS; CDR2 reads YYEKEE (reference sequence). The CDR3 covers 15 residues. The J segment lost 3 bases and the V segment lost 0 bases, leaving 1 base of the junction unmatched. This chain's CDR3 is CASSLVGQGYNEQFF. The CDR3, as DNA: TGTGCCAGCAGCTTGGTGGGACAGGGCTACAATGAGCAGTTCTTC.

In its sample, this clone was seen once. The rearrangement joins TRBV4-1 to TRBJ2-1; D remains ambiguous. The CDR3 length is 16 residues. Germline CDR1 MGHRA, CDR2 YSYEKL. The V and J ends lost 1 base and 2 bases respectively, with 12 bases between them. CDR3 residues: CASSQANLFTYNEQFF. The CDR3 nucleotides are TGCGCCAGCAGCCAAGCAAACCTATTCACCTACAATGAGCAGTTCTTC.

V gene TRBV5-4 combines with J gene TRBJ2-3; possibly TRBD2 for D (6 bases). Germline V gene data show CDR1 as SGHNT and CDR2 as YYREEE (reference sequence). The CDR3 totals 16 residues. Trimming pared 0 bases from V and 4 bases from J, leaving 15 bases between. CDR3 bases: TGTGCCAGCAGCTTGGCGAGGGGTAGCGGTTCAGATACGCAGTATTTT. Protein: CASSLARGSGSDTQYF.

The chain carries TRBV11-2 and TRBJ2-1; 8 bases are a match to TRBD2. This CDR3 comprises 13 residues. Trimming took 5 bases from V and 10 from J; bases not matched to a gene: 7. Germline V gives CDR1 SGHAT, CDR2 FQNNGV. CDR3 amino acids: CASSTGGAREQFF. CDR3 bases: TGTGCCAGCAGCACCGGGGGGGCAAGGGAGCAGTTCTTC.

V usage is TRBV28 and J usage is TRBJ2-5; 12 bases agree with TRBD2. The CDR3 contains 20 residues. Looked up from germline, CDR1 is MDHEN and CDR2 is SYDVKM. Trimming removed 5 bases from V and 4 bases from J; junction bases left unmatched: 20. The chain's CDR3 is CASSQSHPLAGGPGGETQYF. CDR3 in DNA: TGTGCCAGCAGTCAATCCCACCCCCTAGCGGGGGGGCCCGGGGGAGAGACCCAGTACTTC.

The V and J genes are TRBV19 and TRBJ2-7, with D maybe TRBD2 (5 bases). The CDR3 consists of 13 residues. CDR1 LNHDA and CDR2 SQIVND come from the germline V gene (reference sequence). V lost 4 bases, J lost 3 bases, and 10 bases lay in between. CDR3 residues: CASSTGGGYEQYF. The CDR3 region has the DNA TGTGCCAGTAGTACGGGTGGAGGCTACGAGCAGTACTTC.

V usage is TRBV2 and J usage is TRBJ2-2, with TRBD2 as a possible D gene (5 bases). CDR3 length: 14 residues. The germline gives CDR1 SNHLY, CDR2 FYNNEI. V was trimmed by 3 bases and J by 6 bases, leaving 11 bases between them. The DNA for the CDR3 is TGTGCCAGCAGTGATGGACTCCCTCCCGGGGAGCTGTTTTTT. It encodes CASSDGLPPGELFF.

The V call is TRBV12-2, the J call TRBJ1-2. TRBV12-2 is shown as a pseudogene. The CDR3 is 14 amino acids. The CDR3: CASRVPLGGDGYTF. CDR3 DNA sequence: TGTGCAAGTCGCGTTCCCCTAGGGGGGGATGGCTACACCTTC.

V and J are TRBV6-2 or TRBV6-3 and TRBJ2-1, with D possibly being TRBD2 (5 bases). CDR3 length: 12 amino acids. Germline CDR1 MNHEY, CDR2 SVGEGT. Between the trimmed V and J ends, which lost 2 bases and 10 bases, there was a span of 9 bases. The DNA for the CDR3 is TGTGCCAGCAGTTACCAAGCGGAGGAGCAGTTCTTC. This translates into CASSYQAEEQFF.

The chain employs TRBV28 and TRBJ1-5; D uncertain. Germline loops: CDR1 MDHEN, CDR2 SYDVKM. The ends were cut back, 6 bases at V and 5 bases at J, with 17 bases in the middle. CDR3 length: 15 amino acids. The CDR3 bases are TGTGCCAGCAGCCTTATAACGAGATCGGATCAGCCCCAGCATTTT. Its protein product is CASSLITRSDQPQHF.

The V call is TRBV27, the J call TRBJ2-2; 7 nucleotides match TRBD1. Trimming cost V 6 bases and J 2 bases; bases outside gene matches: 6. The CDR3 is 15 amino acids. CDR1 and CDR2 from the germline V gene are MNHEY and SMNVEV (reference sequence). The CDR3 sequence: CASRTGPENTGELFF. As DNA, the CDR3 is TGTGCCAGCAGGACAGGGCCGGAAAACACCGGGGAGCTGTTTTTT.

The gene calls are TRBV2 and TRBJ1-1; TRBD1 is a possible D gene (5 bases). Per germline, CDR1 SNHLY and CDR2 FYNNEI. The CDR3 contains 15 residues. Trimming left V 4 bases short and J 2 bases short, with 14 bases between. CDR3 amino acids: CASSAGPLRNTEAFF. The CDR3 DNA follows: TGTGCCAGCAGTGCAGGGCCGTTAAGAAACACTGAAGCTTTCTTT.

The CDR3 DNA is TGCAGTGCTGACAGCCACAATGAGCAGTTCTTC. It codes for CSADSHNEQFF. The rearrangement links TRBV20-1 to TRBJ2-1; perhaps TRBD1 as D (5 bases). V was pared by 5 bases and J by 5 bases, with 7 bases between. The CDR3 is 11 amino acids. The germline CDR1 and CDR2 sequences are DFQATT and SNEGSKA (reference sequence).

The CDR3 nucleotides read TGTGCCAGCAGTCCCACAGGGGCGGATACGCAGTATTTT. Its translation: CASSPTGADTQYF. This sequence joins TRBV12-3 or TRBV12-4 and TRBJ2-3; 7 positions agree with TRBD1. The CDR3 covers 13 residues. The J segment lost 6 bases and the V segment lost 5 bases, leaving 5 bases of the junction unmatched.

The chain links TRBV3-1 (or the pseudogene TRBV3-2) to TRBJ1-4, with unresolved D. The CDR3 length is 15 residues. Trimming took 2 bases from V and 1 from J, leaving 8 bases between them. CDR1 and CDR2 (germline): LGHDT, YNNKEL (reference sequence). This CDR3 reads CASSQYLVTNEKLFF. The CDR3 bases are TGTGCCAGCAGCCAATATCTTGTAACTAATGAAAAACTGTTTTTT.

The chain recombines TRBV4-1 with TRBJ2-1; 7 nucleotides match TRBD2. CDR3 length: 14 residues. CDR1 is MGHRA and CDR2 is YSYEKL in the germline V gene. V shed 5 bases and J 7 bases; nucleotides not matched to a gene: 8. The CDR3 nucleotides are TGCGCCAGCAGCACCATGCTAGCGGTGAATGAGCAGTTCTTC. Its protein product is CASSTMLAVNEQFF.

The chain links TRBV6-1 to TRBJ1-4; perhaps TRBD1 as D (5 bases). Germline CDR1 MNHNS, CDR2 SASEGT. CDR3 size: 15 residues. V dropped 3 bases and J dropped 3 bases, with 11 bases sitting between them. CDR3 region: CASSDTGIPNEKLFF. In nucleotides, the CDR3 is TGTGCCAGCAGTGATACAGGTATCCCTAATGAAAAACTGTTTTTT.

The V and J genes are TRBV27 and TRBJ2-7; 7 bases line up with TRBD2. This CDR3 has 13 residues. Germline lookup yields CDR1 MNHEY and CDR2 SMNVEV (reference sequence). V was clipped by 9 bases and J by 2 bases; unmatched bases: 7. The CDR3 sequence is CASWGGPPYEQYF. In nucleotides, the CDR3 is TGTGCCAGTTGGGGAGGGCCTCCCTACGAGCAGTACTTC.

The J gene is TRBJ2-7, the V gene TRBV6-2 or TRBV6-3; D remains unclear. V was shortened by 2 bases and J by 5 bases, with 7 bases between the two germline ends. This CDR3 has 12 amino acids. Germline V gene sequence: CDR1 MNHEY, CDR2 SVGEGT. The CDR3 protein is CASSYPENEQYF. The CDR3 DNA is TGTGCCAGCAGTTACCCCGAGAACGAGCAGTACTTC.

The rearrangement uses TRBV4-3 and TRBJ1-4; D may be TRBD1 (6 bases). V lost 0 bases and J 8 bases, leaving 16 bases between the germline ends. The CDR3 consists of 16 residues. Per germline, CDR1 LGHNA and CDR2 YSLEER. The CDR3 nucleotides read TGCGCCAGCAGCCAAGATCCGGCACAGGGAAGGGAAAAACTGTTTTTT. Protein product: CASSQDPAQGREKLFF.

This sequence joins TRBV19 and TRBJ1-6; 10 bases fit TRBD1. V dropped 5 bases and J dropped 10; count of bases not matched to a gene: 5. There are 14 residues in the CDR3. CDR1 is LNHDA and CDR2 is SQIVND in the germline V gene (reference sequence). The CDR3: CASSPGQGGSPLHF. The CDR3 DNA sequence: TGTGCCAGTAGTCCTGGACAGGGGGGCTCACCCCTCCACTTT. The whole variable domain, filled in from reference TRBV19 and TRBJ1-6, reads DGGITQSPKYLFRKEGQNVTLSCEQNLNHDAMYWYRQDPGQGLRLIYYSQIVNDFQKGDIAEGYSVSREKKESFPLTVTSAQKNPTAFYLCASSPGQGGSPLHFGNGTRLTVT.

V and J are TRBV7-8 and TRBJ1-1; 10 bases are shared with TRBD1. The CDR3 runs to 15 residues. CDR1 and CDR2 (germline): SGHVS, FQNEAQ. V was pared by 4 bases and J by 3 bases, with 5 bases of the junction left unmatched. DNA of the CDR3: TGTGCCAGCAGCTCCGCCGGGACAGGGGACACTGAAGCTTTCTTT. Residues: CASSSAGTGDTEAFF.

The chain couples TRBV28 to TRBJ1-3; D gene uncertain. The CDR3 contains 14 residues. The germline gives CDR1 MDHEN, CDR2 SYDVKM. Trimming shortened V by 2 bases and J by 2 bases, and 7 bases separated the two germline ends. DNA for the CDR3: TGTGCCAGCAGTTTACGGGTTCCTGGAAACACCATATATTTT. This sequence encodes CASSLRVPGNTIYF.

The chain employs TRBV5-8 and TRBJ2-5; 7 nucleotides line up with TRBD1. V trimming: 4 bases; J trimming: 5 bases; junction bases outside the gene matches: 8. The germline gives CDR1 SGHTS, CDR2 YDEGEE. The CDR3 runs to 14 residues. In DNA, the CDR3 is TGTGCCAGCAGCAAATACACAGGGGTCGAGACCCAGTACTTC. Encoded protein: CASSKYTGVETQYF.

CDR3 protein: CASSQAYSGAGEETQYF. CDR3 bases: TGTGCCAGCAGCCAAGCCTATAGCGGGGCGGGGGAAGAGACCCAGTACTTC. The V gene is TRBV3-1 (or the pseudogene TRBV3-2), the J gene TRBJ2-5; 8 bases are a match to TRBD2. J gave up 3 bases and V 1 base, and 10 bases lay outside the gene matches. The CDR3 length is 17 residues. CDR1 is LGHDT and CDR2 is YNNKEL in the germline V gene (reference sequence).

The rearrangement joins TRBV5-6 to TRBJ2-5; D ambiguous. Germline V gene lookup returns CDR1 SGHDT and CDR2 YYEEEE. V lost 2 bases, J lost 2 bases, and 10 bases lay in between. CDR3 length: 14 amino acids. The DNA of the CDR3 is TGTGCCAGCAGCTTTCAGTTACAGCAAGAGACCCAGTACTTC. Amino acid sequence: CASSFQLQQETQYF.

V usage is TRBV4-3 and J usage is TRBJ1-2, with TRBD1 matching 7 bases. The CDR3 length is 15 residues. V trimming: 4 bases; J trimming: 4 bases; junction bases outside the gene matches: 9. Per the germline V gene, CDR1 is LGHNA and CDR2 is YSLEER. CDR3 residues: CASSRQYRGRYGYTF. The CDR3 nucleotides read TGCGCCAGCAGCCGCCAATACAGGGGACGCTATGGCTACACCTTC.

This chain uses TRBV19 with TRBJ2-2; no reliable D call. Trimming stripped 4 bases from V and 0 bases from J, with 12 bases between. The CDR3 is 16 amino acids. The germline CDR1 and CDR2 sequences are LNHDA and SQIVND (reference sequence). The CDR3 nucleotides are TGTGCCAGTAGTACACACACTATAGCGAACACCGGGGAGCTGTTTTTT. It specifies CASSTHTIANTGELFF.

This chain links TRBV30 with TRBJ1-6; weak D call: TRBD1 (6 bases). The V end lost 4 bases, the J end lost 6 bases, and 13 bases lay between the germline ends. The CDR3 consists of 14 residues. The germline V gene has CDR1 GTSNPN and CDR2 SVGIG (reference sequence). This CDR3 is CAWTYDRTNSPLHF. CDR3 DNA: TGTGCCTGGACCTATGACAGGACTAATTCACCCCTCCACTTT.

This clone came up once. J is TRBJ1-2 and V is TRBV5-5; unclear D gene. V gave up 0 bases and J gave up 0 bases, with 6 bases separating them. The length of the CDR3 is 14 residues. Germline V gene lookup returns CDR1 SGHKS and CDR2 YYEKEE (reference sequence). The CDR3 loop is CASSLELANYGYTF. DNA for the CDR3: TGTGCCAGCAGCTTGGAGTTAGCTAACTATGGCTACACCTTC.

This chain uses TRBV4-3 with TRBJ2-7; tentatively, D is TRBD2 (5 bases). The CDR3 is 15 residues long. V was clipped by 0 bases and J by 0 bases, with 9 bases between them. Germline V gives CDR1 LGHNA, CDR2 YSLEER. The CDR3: CASSQDRGTSYEQYF. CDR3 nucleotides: TGCGCCAGCAGCCAAGATCGGGGAACCTCCTACGAGCAGTACTTC.